The 28 T cell receptor beta chains given below trace back to one sample, sequenced in a study of blood T cell repertoires in COVID-19. Here immunoSEQ multiplex PCR was the method, and the copy in TCRdb shows in-frame clones only, minus some. Here the sample spans hundreds of thousands of clones, over 80% being singletons. Sequenced input: peripheral blood. Receptor source: a woman in her forties or fifties with COVID-19, enrolled during active disease.

As to this clone: Distinct nucleotide sequences in the sample also encode this CDR3. V and J are TRBV29-1 and TRBJ1-1, with 7 bases matching TRBD1. Germline trimming cut 6 bases from V and 8 bases from J; bases unmatched to any gene: 3. The CDR3 is 10 amino acids. CDR1 SQVTM and CDR2 ANQGSEA come from the germline V gene. CDR3 protein: CSVGTAEAFF. CDR3 coding DNA: TGCAGCGTCGGGACAGCCGAAGCTTTCTTT.

The genes are TRBV5-6 and TRBJ1-3; TRBD1 is a possible D gene (5 bases). Trimming pared 1 base from V and 2 bases from J, leaving 7 bases between. Germline CDR1 reads SGHDT; CDR2 reads YYEEEE. The length of the CDR3 is 14 residues. For the CDR3, the DNA is TGTGCCAGCAGCTTGAGGACACCTGGAAACACCATATATTTT. It is translated as CASSLRTPGNTIYF.

V gene TRBV11-2 combines with J gene TRBJ2-5; 8 positions match TRBD1. Germline CDR1 and CDR2: SGHAT and FQNNGV. The CDR3 loop spans 17 amino acids. Trimming took 1 base from V and 7 from J; bases not matched to a gene: 14. The CDR3 DNA follows: TGTGCCAGCAGCTTAGGTGGACAGGGACCGAATGGGTGGACCCAGTACTTC. It specifies CASSLGGQGPNGWTQYF. Variable domain in full (rest from reference TRBV11-2 and TRBJ2-5): EAGVAQSPRYKIIEKRQSVAFWCNPISGHATLYWYQQILGQGPKLLIQFQNNGVVDDSQLPKDRFSAERLKGVDSTLKIQPAKLEDSAVYLCASSLGGQGPNGWTQYFGPGTRLLVL.

The rearrangement joins TRBV6-1 to TRBJ2-1; D might be TRBD2 (5 bases). The germline gives CDR1 MNHNS, CDR2 SASEGT. The CDR3 length is 12 residues. Trimming took off 2 bases at V and 9 bases at J, with 8 bases between the two ends. The CDR3 bases are TGTGCCAGCAGTGAATGGGCGGGTGAGCAGTTCTTC. Translation: CASSEWAGEQFF.

This sequence joins TRBV7-9 and TRBJ1-1, with 9 nucleotides matching TRBD1. Germline V gene data show CDR1 as SEHNR and CDR2 as FQNEAQ (reference sequence). The V and J ends lost 1 base and 6 bases, in that order; junction bases with no gene match: 9. The CDR3 runs to 16 residues. The CDR3 nucleotides are TGTGCCAGCAGCTTAGACGGTGGACAGGGGAAGGCTGAAGCTTTCTTT. Residues: CASSLDGGQGKAEAFF.

The DNA of the CDR3 is TGTGCCACCCGTCGGGATAGCAATCAGCCCCAGCATTTT. It is translated as CATRRDSNQPQHF. V usage is TRBV24-1 and J usage is TRBJ1-5; D uncertain. The V gene lost 9 bases and the J gene lost 0 bases, with 8 bases spanning the gap. The length of the CDR3 is 13 residues. CDR1 is KGHDR, CDR2 SFDVKD, per germline.

Worth noting for this clone: Other DNA sequences within the sample encode an identical CDR3. This chain joins TRBV9 and TRBJ1-4; D might be TRBD1 (6 bases). V lost 0 bases and J 8 bases, leaving 11 bases between the germline ends. In germline, CDR1 is SGDLS, CDR2 YYNGEE. This CDR3 comprises 14 residues. CDR3 DNA: TGTGCCAGCAGCGTAGGGGGGCGCGGAGAAAAACTGTTTTTT. Protein product: CASSVGGRGEKLFF.

The rearrangement joins TRBV5-1 to TRBJ2-2, with 10 positions matching TRBD2. With V trimmed by 2 bases and J by 7 bases, 5 bases remained unmatched. CDR1 and CDR2 (germline): SGHRS, YFSETQ. The CDR3 is made up of 15 amino acids. The CDR3, as DNA: TGCGCCAGCAGCTTCCTAGCGGGAGCGGGCGGGGAGCTGTTTTTT. It codes for CASSFLAGAGGELFF.

V gene TRBV20-1 combines with J gene TRBJ2-7, with 13 bases identical to TRBD2. The CDR3 covers 15 residues. Germline V CDR1 and CDR2: DFQATT, SNEGSKA (reference sequence). The junction had 5 bases not matched to a gene; V was cut back by 3 bases and J by 3 bases. The CDR3 DNA reads as TGCAGTGCTAGTCCCAGGACTAGCGGGAGCTACGAGCAGTACTTC. Residues: CSASPRTSGSYEQYF.

This clone has only one observation. This sequence joins TRBV2 and TRBJ2-5, with a possible D match to TRBD2 (5 bases). The CDR3 spans 14 residues. The germline CDR1 and CDR2 sequences are SNHLY and FYNNEI. The V end lost 6 bases, the J end lost 2 bases, and 13 bases lay between the germline ends. This CDR3 reads CASSPARGQETQYF. The CDR3 nucleotides read TGTGCCAGCAGCCCCGCCCGGGGACAAGAGACCCAGTACTTC.

V is TRBV14 and J is TRBJ1-1; no definite D call. Germline V gene sequence: CDR1 SGHDN, CDR2 FVKESK. The CDR3 runs 13 residues. Trimming stripped 4 bases from V and 0 bases from J, with 6 bases between. As DNA, the CDR3 is TGTGCCAGCAGCCTACAGATGAACACTGAAGCTTTCTTT. Residues: CASSLQMNTEAFF. Full variable domain (remainder filled in from reference TRBV14 and TRBJ1-1): EAGVTQFPSHSVIEKGQTVTLRCDPISGHDNLYWYRRVMGKEIKFLLHFVKESKQDESGMPNNRFLAERTGGTYSTLKVQPAELEDSGVYFCASSLQMNTEAFFGQGTRLTVV.

This chain links TRBV30 with TRBJ2-2; D is perhaps TRBD2 (5 bases). Germline CDR1 GTSNPN, CDR2 SVGIG (reference sequence). V lost 0 bases, J lost 5 bases, and 19 bases lay in between. The CDR3 sequence is 17 residues long. CDR3 protein: CAWSVALANWGTGELFF. The CDR3 bases are TGTGCCTGGAGTGTCGCCCTAGCAAACTGGGGTACCGGGGAGCTGTTTTTT.

The chain couples TRBV11-2 to TRBJ2-7, with D perhaps matching TRBD1 (5 bases). This CDR3 is 15 amino acids long. The germline CDR1 and CDR2 sequences are SGHAT and FQNNGV. Trimming removed 1 base from V and 3 bases from J, with 13 bases in between. The CDR3 region is CASSLALQGHYEQYF. The CDR3 bases are TGTGCCAGCAGCTTAGCGCTGCAGGGCCACTACGAGCAGTACTTC.

This clone was found once. The chain employs TRBV10-3 and TRBJ2-3; 12 nucleotides match TRBD2. V trimming: 6 bases; J trimming: 1 base; junction bases outside the gene matches: 5. Germline CDR1 is ENHRY and CDR2 is SYGVKD. CDR3 size: 16 residues. CDR3 DNA: TGTGCCATCAGCCTGGGACTAGCGGGTGGCACAGATACGCAGTATTTT. Its translation is CAISLGLAGGTDTQYF.

The chain links TRBV16 to TRBJ1-1, with D possibly matching TRBD1 (5 bases). The V end lost 4 bases, the J end lost 0 bases, and 12 bases lay between the germline ends. Germline lookup yields CDR1 KGHSY and CDR2 FQNENV. The CDR3 length is 15 residues. Written as DNA, the CDR3 is TGTGCCAGCAGCCCGCGGACACTCATGAACACTGAAGCTTTCTTT. As protein: CASSPRTLMNTEAFF.

The rearrangement uses TRBV7-6 and TRBJ1-1; maybe TRBD1 (6 bases). CDR1 and CDR2 from the germline V gene are SGHVS and FNYEAQ. The CDR3 totals 17 residues. Trimming removed 0 bases from V and 1 base from J, with 15 bases in between. Here the CDR3 DNA reads TGTGCCAGCAGCTTAGCGAGTCCCGTGGGACAGAACACTGAAGCTTTCTTT. Translated, it gives CASSLASPVGQNTEAFF. The full variable domain, with the rest looked up from reference TRBV7-6 and TRBJ1-1, is GAGVSQSPRYKVTKRGQDVALRCDPISGHVSLYWYRQALGQGPEFLTYFNYEAQQDKSGLPNDRFSAERPEGSISTLTIQRTEQRDSAMYRCASSLASPVGQNTEAFFGQGTRLTVV.

The CDR3 here is CASSPWLASYNEQFF. In DNA, the CDR3 is TGTGCCAGCTCACCATGGCTAGCGAGCTACAATGAGCAGTTCTTC. The chain couples TRBV18 to TRBJ2-1; D is possibly TRBD2 (6 bases). The CDR3 is 15 residues long. Germline V CDR1 and CDR2: KGHSH, LQKENI. The V end lost 2 bases, the J end lost 3 bases, and 11 bases lay between the germline ends.

This chain links TRBV5-5 with TRBJ1-1; 7 nucleotides line up with TRBD1. This CDR3 is built from 15 residues. Germline values: CDR1 SGHKS, CDR2 YYEKEE (reference sequence). The V gene end was trimmed by 4 bases and the J gene end by 2 bases; junction bases not matched to a gene: 8. The CDR3 DNA sequence: TGTGCCAGCAGCCGAGGGACAGCCCAAAACACTGAAGCTTTCTTT. Translating it yields CASSRGTAQNTEAFF.

The chain carries TRBV6-5 and TRBJ2-4, with D perhaps matching TRBD2 (6 bases). Germline loops: CDR1 MNHEY, CDR2 SVGAGI. The CDR3 is made up of 16 amino acids. The V gene lost 4 bases and the J gene lost 0 bases, with 13 bases spanning the gap. CDR3 nucleotides: TGTGCCAGCAGTTCGCGGGATCCCGCAGCCAAAAACATTCAGTACTTC. Translation gives CASSSRDPAAKNIQYF.

The rearrangement uses TRBV10-2 and TRBJ1-1, with 7 bases lining up with TRBD1. The V gene's germline CDR1 is WSHSY and CDR2 SAAADI. The CDR3 spans 15 residues. With 6 bases clipped from V and 0 bases from J, the junction kept 7 bases outside the gene matches. CDR3 sequence (DNA): TGCGCCAGCAGCCTAGGGACAGCAGTGAACACTGAAGCTTTCTTT. It translates to CASSLGTAVNTEAFF.

The gene calls are TRBV9 and TRBJ2-2, with 10 positions matching TRBD2. The V segment lost 0 bases and the J segment 6 bases; nucleotides outside the gene matches: 5. There are 16 residues in the CDR3. Germline lookup yields CDR1 SGDLS and CDR2 YYNGEE. CDR3 nucleotide sequence: TGTGCCAGCAGCGTAGAACCAGCGGGAGGGCCCGGGGAGCTGTTTTTT. Translating gives CASSVEPAGGPGELFF.

This clone has only one observation. This chain uses TRBV5-1 with TRBJ1-2; maybe TRBD1 (5 bases). The CDR3 is made up of 14 amino acids. The V gene lost 0 bases and the J gene lost 2 bases, with 8 bases spanning the gap. Germline CDR1 and CDR2: SGHRS and YFSETQ. The CDR3 region has the DNA TGCGCCAGCAGCTTGGGGCAGGGCAACTATGGCTACACCTTC. This gives the protein CASSLGQGNYGYTF.

The rearrangement links TRBV5-1 to TRBJ2-6; maybe TRBD2 (5 bases). Deletions cut 4 bases from V and 0 bases from J, with 8 bases between. This CDR3 has 15 residues. Germline CDR1 reads SGHRS; CDR2 reads YFSETQ. The CDR3 sequence: CASSGEGSGANVLTF. The CDR3 region has the DNA TGCGCCAGCAGCGGTGAGGGCTCTGGGGCCAACGTCCTGACTTTC. Full variable domain (outside the CDR3, taken from reference TRBV5-1 and TRBJ2-6): KAGVTQTPRYLIKTRGQQVTLSCSPISGHRSVSWYQQTPGQGLQFLFEYFSETQRNKGNFPGRFSGRQFSNSRSEMNVSTLELGDSALYLCASSGEGSGANVLTFGAGSRLTVL.

This clone occurred a few times. V is TRBV25-1 and J is TRBJ2-7, with 9 bases lining up with TRBD1. The germline gives CDR1 MGHDK, CDR2 SYGVNS. Germline trimming cut 6 bases from V and 3 bases from J; bases unmatched to any gene: 6. The CDR3 totals 14 residues. The CDR3 DNA sequence: TGTGCCAGCAGGGCTGACAGGGGGGGCTACGAGCAGTACTTC. It is translated as CASRADRGGYEQYF.

The V and J genes are TRBV30 and TRBJ1-1, with TRBD1 matching 7 bases. The CDR3 has 13 amino acids. Germline V gene data show CDR1 as GTSNPN and CDR2 as SVGIG (reference sequence). J was trimmed by 3 bases and V by 4 bases; bases with no gene match: 5. The DNA for the CDR3 is TGTGCCTGGAAGGGGGGACAGTACACTGAAGCTTTCTTT. Translated, it gives CAWKGGQYTEAFF.

This chain uses TRBV5-1 with TRBJ2-7, with 11 bases that match TRBD2. Germline V CDR1 and CDR2: SGHRS, YFSETQ. V trimming: 2 bases; J trimming: 5 bases; junction bases outside the gene matches: 15. This CDR3 comprises 18 residues. The CDR3 DNA reads as TGCGCCAGCAGCTTCGGTTATAGCGGGAGGGCCAAGTTCGACGAGCAGTACTTC. Its translation is CASSFGYSGRAKFDEQYF.

V and J are TRBV7-3 and TRBJ2-1; a possible D gene is TRBD2 (6 bases). The germline gives CDR1 SGHTA, CDR2 FQGTGA. The CDR3 has 16 amino acids. With 2 bases removed from V and 0 bases from J, the gap between germline ends came to 11 bases. The CDR3 DNA sequence: TGTGCCAGCAGCTTAGGGAGGCGGAGCTCCTACAATGAGCAGTTCTTC. It codes for CASSLGRRSSYNEQFF.

The chain carries TRBV28 and TRBJ2-3, with 7 bases fitting TRBD1. In germline, CDR1 is MDHEN, CDR2 SYDVKM. J gave up 2 bases and V 6 bases, and 14 bases lay outside the gene matches. The CDR3 extends over 17 amino acids. CDR3 sequence reads: CASSVKPGQKFTDTQYF. The CDR3 nucleotides are TGTGCCAGCAGCGTGAAACCGGGACAGAAATTCACAGATACGCAGTATTTT. The entire variable domain, with the rest obtained from reference TRBV28 and TRBJ2-3, is as follows: DVKVTQSSRYLVKRTGEKVFLECVQDMDHENMFWYRQDPGLGLRLIYFSYDVKMKEKGDIPEGYSVSREKKERFSLILESASTNQTSMYLCASSVKPGQKFTDTQYFGPGTRLTVL.